The 7 T cell receptor beta chains listed next were all sequenced from one sample in a study of blood T cell repertoires in COVID-19. Profiled with immunoSEQ multiplex PCR; TCRdb holds only in-frame clones, not every one. This table has about 230,000 clones, 81% appearing once. Specimen: peripheral blood. The receptors here all came from a woman at least 80 years old with acute or convalescent COVID-19.

This clone has only one observation. This chain's CDR3 is CASSREDRAEGYTF. CDR3 in DNA: TGTGCCAGCAGCCGAGAGGACAGGGCTGAGGGCTACACCTTC. J is TRBJ1-2 and V is TRBV3-1 (or the pseudogene TRBV3-2), with 8 bases aligning to TRBD1. Germline V CDR1 and CDR2: LGHDT, YNNKEL (reference sequence). The CDR3 runs 14 residues. V lost 4 bases, J lost 8 bases, and 9 bases stayed unmatched.

The rearrangement joins TRBV7-6 to TRBJ2-2, with a weak D call TRBD2 (6 bases). CDR3 size: 15 residues. V lost 5 bases, J lost 6 bases, and 16 bases lay in between. CDR1 SGHVS and CDR2 FNYEAQ come from the germline V gene. The CDR3 sequence is CASSPAGLSSGELFF. The CDR3 region has the DNA TGTGCCAGCAGCCCCGCGGGACTCTCCTCCGGGGAGCTGTTTTTT.

The CDR3 sequence is CASSFGTGSYEQYF. CDR3 sequence (DNA): TGTGCCAGCTCCTTCGGGACAGGATCCTACGAGCAGTACTTC. V gene TRBV5-4 combines with J gene TRBJ2-7, with 8 bases matching TRBD1. V lost 7 bases and J lost 1; bases outside the gene matches: 7. The germline CDR1 and CDR2 sequences are SGHNT and YYREEE (reference sequence). This CDR3 comprises 14 residues.

V is TRBV3-1 (or the pseudogene TRBV3-2) and J is TRBJ2-1; TRBD1 matches at 7 bases. After removal of 6 bases from V and 6 bases from J, the junction contained 5 bases not matched to a gene. The CDR3 sequence is 13 residues long. Germline V gene lookup returns CDR1 LGHDT and CDR2 YNNKEL (reference sequence). CDR3 nucleotides: TGTGCCAGCAGGGCTTCAGGGGGCAATGAGCAGTTCTTC. Protein product: CASRASGGNEQFF.

V and J are TRBV5-1 and TRBJ2-3; TRBD2 matches at 11 bases. J lost 1 base, V lost 5 bases, and 3 bases had no gene match. This CDR3 is built from 15 residues. Germline CDR1 reads SGHRS; CDR2 reads YFSETQ. As DNA, the CDR3 is TGCGCCAGCAGACTAGCGGGAGTTGGCACAGATACGCAGTATTTT. Translating gives CASRLAGVGTDTQYF.

This clone appeared a few times. The CDR3 bases are TGCGCCAGCAGCTTGGACCCGACAGGGGGCTTGGAAAAACTGTTTTTT. Protein: CASSLDPTGGLEKLFF. This chain joins TRBV5-1 and TRBJ1-4; TRBD1 aligns across 10 bases. Looked up from germline, CDR1 is SGHRS and CDR2 is YFSETQ. This CDR3 is 16 amino acids long. Losses at the gene ends were 0 bases for V and 8 bases for J; bases not matched to a gene: 7.

The V call is TRBV11-1, the J call TRBJ2-5; 9 bases map to TRBD1. This CDR3 comprises 15 residues. Germline V gene sequence: CDR1 SGHAT, CDR2 FQDESV (reference sequence). The ends lost 1 base at V and 2 bases at J; junction bases unmatched: 2. CDR3 in amino acids: CASSLGGQGQETQYF. The DNA of the CDR3 is TGTGCCAGCAGCTTAGGCGGACAGGGGCAAGAGACCCAGTACTTC.